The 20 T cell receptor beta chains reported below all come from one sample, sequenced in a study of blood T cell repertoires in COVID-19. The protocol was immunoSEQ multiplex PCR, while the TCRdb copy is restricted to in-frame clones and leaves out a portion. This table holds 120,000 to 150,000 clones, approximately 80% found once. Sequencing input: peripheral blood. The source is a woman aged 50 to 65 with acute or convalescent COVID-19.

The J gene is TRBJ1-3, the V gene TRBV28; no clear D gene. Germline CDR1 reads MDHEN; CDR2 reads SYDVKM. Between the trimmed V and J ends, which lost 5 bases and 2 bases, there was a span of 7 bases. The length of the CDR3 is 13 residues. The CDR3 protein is CASSGQAGNTIYF. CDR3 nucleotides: TGTGCCAGCAGTGGTCAGGCTGGAAACACCATATATTTT.

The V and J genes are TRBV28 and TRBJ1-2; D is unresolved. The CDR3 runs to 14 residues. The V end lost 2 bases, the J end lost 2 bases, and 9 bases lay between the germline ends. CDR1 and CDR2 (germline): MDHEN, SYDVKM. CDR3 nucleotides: TGTGCCAGCAGTTTAGATCCTCAGAACTATGGCTACACCTTC. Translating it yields CASSLDPQNYGYTF.

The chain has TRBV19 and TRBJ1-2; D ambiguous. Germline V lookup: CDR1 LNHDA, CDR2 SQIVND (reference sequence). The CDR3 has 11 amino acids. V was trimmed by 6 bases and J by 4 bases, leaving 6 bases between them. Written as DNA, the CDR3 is TGTGCCAGTAGAAACGGCTATGGCTACACCTTC. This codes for CASRNGYGYTF.

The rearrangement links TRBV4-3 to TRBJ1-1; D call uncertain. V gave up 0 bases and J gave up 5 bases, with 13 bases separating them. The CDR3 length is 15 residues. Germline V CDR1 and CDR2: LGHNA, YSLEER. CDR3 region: CASSQDYYPGTEAFF. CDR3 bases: TGCGCCAGCAGCCAAGATTATTATCCGGGGACTGAAGCTTTCTTT.

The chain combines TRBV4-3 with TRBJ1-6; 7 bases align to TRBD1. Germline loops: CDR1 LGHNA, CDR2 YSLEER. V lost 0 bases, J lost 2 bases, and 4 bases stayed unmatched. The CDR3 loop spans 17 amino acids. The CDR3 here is CASSQDDRVTYNSPLHF. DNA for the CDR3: TGCGCCAGCAGCCAAGACGACAGGGTAACCTATAATTCACCCCTCCACTTT.

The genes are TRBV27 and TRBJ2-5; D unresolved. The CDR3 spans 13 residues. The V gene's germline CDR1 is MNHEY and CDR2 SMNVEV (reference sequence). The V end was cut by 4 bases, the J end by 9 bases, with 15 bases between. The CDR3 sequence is CASSSLLAAPQYF. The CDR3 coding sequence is TGTGCCAGCAGTTCGCTTCTTGCGGCGCCCCAGTACTTC.

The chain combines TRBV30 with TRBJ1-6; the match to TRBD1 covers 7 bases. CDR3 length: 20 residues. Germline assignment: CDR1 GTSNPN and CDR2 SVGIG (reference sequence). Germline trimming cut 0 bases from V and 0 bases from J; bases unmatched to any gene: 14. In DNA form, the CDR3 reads TGTGCCTGGAGTGTCGGTCGACAGGGCCGATTAAGCTCCTATAATTCACCCCTCCACTTT. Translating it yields CAWSVGRQGRLSSYNSPLHF.

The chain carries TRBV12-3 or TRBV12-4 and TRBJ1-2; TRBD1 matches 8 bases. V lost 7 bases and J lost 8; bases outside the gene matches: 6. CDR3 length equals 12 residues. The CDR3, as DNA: TGTGCCAGCACTCGGACAGGGAGCGGCTACACCTTC. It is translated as CASTRTGSGYTF.

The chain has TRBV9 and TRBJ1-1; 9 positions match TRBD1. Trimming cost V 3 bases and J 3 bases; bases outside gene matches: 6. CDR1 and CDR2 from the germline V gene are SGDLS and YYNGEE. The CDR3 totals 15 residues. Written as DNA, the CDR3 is TGTGCCAGCAGCGGCAGAAGGGACAGGGACACTGAAGCTTTCTTT. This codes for CASSGRRDRDTEAFF.

The CDR3 region has the DNA TGTGCCAGCAGCCCCGGGACAGGGGGCGGGTACGAGCAGTACTTC. Translated: CASSPGTGGGYEQYF. The chain links TRBV9 to TRBJ2-7; 12 bases align to TRBD1. The CDR3 extends over 15 amino acids. Germline CDR1 reads SGDLS; CDR2 reads YYNGEE. J was trimmed by 4 bases and V by 4 bases; bases with no gene match: 6.

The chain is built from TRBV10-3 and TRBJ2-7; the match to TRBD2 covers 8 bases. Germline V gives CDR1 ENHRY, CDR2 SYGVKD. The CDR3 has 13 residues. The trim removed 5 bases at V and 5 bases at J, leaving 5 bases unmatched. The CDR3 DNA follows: TGTGCCATCAGTCCGGGGGGGAGGGACGAGCAGTACTTC. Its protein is CAISPGGRDEQYF.

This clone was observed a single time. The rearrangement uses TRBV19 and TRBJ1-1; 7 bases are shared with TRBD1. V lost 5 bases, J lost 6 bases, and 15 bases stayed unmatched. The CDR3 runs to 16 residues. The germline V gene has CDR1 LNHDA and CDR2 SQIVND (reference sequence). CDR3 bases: TGTGCCAGTAGTCGGACCCGTACAGGGGTCGGCGCTGAAGCTTTCTTT. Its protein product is CASSRTRTGVGAEAFF. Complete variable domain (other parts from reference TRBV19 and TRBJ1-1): DGGITQSPKYLFRKEGQNVTLSCEQNLNHDAMYWYRQDPGQGLRLIYYSQIVNDFQKGDIAEGYSVSREKKESFPLTVTSAQKNPTAFYLCASSRTRTGVGAEAFFGQGTRLTVV.

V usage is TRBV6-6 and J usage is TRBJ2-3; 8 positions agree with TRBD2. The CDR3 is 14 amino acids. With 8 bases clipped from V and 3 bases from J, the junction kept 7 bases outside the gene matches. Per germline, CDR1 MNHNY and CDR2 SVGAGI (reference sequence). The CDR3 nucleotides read TGTGCCAGCGAATCCGGGACTAGTACAGATACGCAGTATTTT. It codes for CASESGTSTDTQYF.

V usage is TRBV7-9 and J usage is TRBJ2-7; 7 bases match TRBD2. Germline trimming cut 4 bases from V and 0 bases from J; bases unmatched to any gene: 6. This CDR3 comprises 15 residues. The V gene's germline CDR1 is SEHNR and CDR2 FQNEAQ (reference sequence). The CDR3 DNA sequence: TGTGCCAGCAGCTATCGGACTAGTATCTCCTACGAGCAGTACTTC. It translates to CASSYRTSISYEQYF.

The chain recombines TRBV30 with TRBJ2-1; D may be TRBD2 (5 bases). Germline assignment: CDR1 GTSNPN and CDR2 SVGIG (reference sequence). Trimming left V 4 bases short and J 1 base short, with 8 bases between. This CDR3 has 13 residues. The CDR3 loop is CAWNPGSYNEQFF. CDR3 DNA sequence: TGTGCCTGGAACCCGGGATCCTACAATGAGCAGTTCTTC.

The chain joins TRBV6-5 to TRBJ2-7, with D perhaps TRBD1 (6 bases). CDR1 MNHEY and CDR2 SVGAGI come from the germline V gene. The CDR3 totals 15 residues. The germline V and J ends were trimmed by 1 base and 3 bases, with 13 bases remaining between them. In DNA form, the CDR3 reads TGTGCCAGCAGTTACTTGGAACAGGGCCTCTACGAGCAGTACTTC. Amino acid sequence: CASSYLEQGLYEQYF.

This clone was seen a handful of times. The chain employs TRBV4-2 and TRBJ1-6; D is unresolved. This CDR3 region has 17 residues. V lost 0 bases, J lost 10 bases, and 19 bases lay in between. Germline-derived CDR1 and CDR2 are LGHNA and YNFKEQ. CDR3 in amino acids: CASSQEAAGSLGSPLHF. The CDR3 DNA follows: TGTGCCAGCAGCCAAGAGGCCGCAGGATCATTAGGATCACCCCTCCACTTT.

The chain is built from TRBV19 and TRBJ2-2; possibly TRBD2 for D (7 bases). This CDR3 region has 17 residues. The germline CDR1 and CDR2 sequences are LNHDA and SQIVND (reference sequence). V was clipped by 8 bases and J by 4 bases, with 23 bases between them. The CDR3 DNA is TGTGCCAGTGCCCTCCCACAGGGAGGGTCCCTCACCGGGGAGCTGTTTTTT. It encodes CASALPQGGSLTGELFF.

The DNA of the CDR3 is TGTGCCAGCAGCCACCCCGAGGAAGGTCGCGAGCAGTACTTC. The encoded protein is CASSHPEEGREQYF. This chain connects TRBV4-2 to TRBJ2-7; D is uncertain. This CDR3 has 14 amino acids. The V gene's germline CDR1 is LGHNA and CDR2 YNFKEQ. With 3 bases removed from V and 6 bases from J, the gap between germline ends came to 15 bases.

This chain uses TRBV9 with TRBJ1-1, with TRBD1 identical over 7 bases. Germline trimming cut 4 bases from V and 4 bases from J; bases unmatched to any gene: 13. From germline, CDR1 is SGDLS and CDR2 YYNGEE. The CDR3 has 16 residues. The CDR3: CASSPRGRDSLTEAFF. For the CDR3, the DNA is TGTGCCAGCAGCCCTAGGGGTCGGGACAGCCTCACTGAAGCTTTCTTT.